The present T cell receptor beta chain was sequenced within a study of beta chain features in type 1 diabetes. Turning to the study itself: In age, gender and cell yields, patients were similar to healthy donors.

This clone was counted between two and nine times. What it recognizes is unknown. V lost 0 bases and J 7 bases, leaving 10 bases between the germline ends. The CDR3 runs to 13 residues. Germline V lookup: CDR1 SGHVS, CDR2 FNYEAQ. cDNA synthesis used the whole RNA isolate, giving expressed TCRB sequences. The method was immunoSEQ multiplex PCR; TCRdb's version includes in-frame clones alone and lacks a portion of them. There are a few hundred thousand clones in the sample; 13% occur only once, and roughly 0.015% lies in the top ten. General observations from the study: The study found moderately but significantly shorter TCRB CDR3s in all four CD4+ subsets of Type 1 diabetes patients.

The receptor was derived from a woman aged 18-35 years with type 1 diabetes. V usage is TRBV7-6 and J usage is TRBJ2-7; no clear D gene. The material sequenced was naive CD4+ T cells from blood. CDR3 residues: CASSLARGLEQYV. CDR3 coding DNA: TGTGCCAGCAGCTTAGCGCGTGGTCTGGAGCAGTACGTC.